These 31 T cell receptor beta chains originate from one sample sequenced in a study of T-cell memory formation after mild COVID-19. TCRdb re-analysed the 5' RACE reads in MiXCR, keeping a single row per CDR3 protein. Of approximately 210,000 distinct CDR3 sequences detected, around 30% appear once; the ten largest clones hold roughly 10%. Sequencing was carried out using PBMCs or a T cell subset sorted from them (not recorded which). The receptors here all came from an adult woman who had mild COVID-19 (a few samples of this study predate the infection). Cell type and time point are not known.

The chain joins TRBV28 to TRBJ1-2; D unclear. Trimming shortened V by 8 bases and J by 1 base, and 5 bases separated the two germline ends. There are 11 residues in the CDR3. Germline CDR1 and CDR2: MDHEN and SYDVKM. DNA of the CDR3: TGTGCCAGCGCGAATAACTATGGCTACACCTTC. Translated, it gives CASANNYGYTF.

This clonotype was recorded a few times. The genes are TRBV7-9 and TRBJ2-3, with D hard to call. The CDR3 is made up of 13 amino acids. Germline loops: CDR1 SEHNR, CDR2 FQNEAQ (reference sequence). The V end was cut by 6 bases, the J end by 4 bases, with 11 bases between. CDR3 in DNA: TGTGCCAGCAGGCCCATACGATCAGATACGCAGTATTTT. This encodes CASRPIRSDTQYF.

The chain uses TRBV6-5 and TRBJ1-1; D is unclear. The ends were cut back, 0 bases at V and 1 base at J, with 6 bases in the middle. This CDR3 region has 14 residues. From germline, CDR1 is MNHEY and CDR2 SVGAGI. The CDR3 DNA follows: TGTGCCAGCAGTTACTCGCAACCGAACACTGAAGCTTTCTTT. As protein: CASSYSQPNTEAFF.

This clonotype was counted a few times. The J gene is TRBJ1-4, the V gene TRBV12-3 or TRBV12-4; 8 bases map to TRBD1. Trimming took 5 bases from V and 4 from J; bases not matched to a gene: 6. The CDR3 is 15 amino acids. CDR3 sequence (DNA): TGTGCCAGCAGTCCCGGACAGGGAATTAATGAAAAACTGTTTTTT. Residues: CASSPGQGINEKLFF.

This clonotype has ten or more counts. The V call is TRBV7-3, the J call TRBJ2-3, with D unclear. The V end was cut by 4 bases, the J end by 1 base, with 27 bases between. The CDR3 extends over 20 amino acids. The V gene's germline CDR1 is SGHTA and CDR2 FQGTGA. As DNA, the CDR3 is TGTGCCAGCAGCTCACTTGGTCGTCACCACAGTTCCCGAGGCACAGATACGCAGTATTTT. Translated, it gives CASSSLGRHHSSRGTDTQYF.

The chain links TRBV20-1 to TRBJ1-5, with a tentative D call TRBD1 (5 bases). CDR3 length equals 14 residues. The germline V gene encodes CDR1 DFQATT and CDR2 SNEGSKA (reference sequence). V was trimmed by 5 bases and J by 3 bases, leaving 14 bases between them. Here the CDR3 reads CSAREGYVNQPQHF. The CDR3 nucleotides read TGCAGTGCTCGGGAGGGGTACGTCAATCAGCCCCAGCATTTT.

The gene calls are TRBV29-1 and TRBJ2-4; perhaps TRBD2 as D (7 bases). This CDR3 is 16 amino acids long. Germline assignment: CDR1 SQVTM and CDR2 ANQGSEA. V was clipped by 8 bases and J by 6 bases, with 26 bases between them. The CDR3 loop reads CSPRGGPQGRGNIQYF. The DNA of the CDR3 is TGCAGCCCTAGGGGGGGCCCTCAAGGGAGGGGAAACATTCAGTACTTC.

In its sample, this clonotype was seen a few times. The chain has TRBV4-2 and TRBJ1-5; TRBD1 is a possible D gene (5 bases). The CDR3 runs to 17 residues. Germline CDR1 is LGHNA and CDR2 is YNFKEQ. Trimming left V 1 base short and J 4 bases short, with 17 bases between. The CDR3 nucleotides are TGTGCCAGCAGCCAAGGCCTCCAGGGAATCGGGAATCAGCCCCAGCATTTT. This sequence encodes CASSQGLQGIGNQPQHF.

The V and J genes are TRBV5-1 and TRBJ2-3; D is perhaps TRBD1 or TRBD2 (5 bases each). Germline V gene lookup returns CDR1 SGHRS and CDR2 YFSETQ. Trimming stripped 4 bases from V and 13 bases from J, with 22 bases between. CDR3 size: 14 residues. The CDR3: CASSPGSSVGGEYF. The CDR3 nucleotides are TGCGCCAGCAGCCCGGGATCGAGTGTTGGGGGAGAGTATTTT.

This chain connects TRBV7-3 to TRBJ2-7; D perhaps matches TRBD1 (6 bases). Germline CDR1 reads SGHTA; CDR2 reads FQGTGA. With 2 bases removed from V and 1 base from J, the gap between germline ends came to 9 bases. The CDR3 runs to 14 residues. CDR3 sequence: CASSLPGQSYEQYF. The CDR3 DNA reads TGTGCCAGCAGCTTACCCGGACAGTCCTACGAGCAGTACTTC.

The CDR3 DNA reads TGTGCCAGCAGCCAAGAGGGACAGGGTTACTACGAGCAGTACTTC. Encoded protein: CASSQEGQGYYEQYF. The V and J genes are TRBV3-1 and TRBJ2-7; 9 nucleotides match TRBD1. Germline-derived CDR1 and CDR2 are LGHDT and YNNKEL (reference sequence). CDR3 length equals 15 residues. Unmatched junction bases numbered 3, after V lost 0 bases and J lost 3 bases.

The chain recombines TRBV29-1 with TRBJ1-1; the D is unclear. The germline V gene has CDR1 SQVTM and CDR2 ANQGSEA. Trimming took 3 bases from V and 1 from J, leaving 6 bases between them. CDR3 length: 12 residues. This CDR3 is CSVDRGNTEAFF. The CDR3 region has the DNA TGCAGCGTTGATCGAGGGAACACTGAAGCTTTCTTT.

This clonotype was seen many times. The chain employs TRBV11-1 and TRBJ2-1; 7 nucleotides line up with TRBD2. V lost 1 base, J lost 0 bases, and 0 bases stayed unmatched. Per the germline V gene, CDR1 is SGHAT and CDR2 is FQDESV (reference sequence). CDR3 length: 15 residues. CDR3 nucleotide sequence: TGTGCCAGCAGCTTAGGCGGGGGCTCCTACAATGAGCAGTTCTTC. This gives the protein CASSLGGGSYNEQFF.

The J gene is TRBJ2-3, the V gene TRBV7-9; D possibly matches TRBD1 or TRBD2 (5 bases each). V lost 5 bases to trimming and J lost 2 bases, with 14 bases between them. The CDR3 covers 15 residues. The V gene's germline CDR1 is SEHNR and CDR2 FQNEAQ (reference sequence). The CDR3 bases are TGTGCCAGCAGCGCACGGGACCGGGACACAGATACGCAGTATTTT. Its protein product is CASSARDRDTDTQYF. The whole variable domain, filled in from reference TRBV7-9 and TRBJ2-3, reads DTGVSQNPRHKITKRGQNVTFRCDPISEHNRLYWYRQTLGQGPEFLTYFQNEAQLEKSRLLSDRFSAERPKGSFSTLEIQRTEQGDSAMYLCASSARDRDTDTQYFGPGTRLTVL.

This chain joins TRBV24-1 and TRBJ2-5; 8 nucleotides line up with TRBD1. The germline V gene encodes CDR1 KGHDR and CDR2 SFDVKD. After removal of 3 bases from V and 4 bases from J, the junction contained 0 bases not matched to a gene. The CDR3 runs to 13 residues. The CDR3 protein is CATSDDRGETQYF. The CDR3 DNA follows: TGTGCCACCAGTGATGACAGGGGAGAGACCCAGTACTTC.

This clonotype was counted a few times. The CDR3 DNA follows: TGTGCCACCAGCCCATCGAGGGGGGGCCCTCTCCAAGAGACCCAGTACTTC. It codes for CATSPSRGGPLQETQYF. This rearrangement joins TRBV24-1 to TRBJ2-5, with a possible D match to TRBD2 (7 bases). Germline values: CDR1 KGHDR, CDR2 SFDVKD. With 7 bases removed from V and 1 base from J, the gap between germline ends came to 21 bases. The length of the CDR3 is 17 residues.

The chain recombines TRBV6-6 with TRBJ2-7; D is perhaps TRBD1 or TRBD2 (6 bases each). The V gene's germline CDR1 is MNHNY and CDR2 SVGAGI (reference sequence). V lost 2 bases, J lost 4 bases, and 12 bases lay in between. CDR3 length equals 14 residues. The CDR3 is CASSYGGQGYEQYF. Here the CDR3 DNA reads TGTGCCAGCAGTTACGGGGGGCAGGGGTACGAGCAGTACTTC.

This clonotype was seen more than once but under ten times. Here the CDR3 reads CASSLYPGLNTEAFF. Here the CDR3 DNA reads TGTGCCAGCAGCTTATATCCAGGGCTAAACACTGAAGCTTTCTTT. The chain combines TRBV7-6 with TRBJ1-1; possible D gene TRBD1, 5 bases. Trimming removed 2 bases at V and 2 bases at J, with 12 bases between. Germline CDR1 SGHVS, CDR2 FNYEAQ. The CDR3 has 15 residues.

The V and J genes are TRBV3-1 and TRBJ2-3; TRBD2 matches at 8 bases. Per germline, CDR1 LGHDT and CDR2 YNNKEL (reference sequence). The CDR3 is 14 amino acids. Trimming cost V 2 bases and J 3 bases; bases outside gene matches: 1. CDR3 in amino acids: CASSQSGGTDTQYF. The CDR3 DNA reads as TGTGCCAGCAGCCAAAGCGGGGGAACAGATACGCAGTATTTT.

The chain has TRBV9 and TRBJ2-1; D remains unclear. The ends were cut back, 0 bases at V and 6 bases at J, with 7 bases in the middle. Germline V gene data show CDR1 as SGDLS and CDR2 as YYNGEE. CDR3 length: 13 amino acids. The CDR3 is CASSVASGNEQFF. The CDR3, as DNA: TGTGCCAGCAGCGTAGCTTCGGGCAATGAGCAGTTCTTC.

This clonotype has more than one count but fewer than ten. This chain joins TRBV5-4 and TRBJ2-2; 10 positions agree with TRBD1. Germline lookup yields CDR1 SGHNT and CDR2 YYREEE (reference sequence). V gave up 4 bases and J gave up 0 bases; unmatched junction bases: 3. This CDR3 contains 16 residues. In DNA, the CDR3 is TGTGCCAGCAGCATAGGACAGGGGGCGAACACCGGGGAGCTGTTTTTT. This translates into CASSIGQGANTGELFF.

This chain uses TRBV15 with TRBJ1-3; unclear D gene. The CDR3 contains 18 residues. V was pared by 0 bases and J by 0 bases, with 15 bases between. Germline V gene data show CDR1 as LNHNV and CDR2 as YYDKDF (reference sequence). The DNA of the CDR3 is TGTGCCACCAGCAGAGATGGGTTCGGGCAGTCCTCTGGAAACACCATATATTTT. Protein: CATSRDGFGQSSGNTIYF.

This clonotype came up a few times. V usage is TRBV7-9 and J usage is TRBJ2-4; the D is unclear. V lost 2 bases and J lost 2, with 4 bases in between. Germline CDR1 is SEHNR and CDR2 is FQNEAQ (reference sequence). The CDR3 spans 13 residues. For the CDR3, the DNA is TGTGCCAGCAGCTTAACTCCCAAAAACATTCAGTACTTC. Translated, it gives CASSLTPKNIQYF.

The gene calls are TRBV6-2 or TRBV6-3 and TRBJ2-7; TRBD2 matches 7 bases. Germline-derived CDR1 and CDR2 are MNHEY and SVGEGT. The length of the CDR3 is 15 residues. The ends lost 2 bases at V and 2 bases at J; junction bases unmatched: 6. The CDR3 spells CASSYRGGSPYEQYF. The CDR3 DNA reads TGTGCCAGCAGTTACAGGGGCGGGAGTCCCTACGAGCAGTACTTC.

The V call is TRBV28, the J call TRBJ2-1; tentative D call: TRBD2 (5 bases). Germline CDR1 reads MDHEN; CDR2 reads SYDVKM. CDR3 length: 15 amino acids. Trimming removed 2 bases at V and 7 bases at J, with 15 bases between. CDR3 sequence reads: CASSLPGNVWNEQFF. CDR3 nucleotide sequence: TGTGCCAGCAGTTTACCGGGAAATGTTTGGAATGAGCAGTTCTTC.

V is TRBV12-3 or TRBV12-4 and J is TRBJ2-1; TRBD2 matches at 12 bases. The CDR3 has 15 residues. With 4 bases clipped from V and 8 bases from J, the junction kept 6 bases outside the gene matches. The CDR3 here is CASSSETSGSDEQFF. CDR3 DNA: TGTGCCAGCAGTTCTGAGACTAGCGGGAGCGATGAGCAGTTCTTC.

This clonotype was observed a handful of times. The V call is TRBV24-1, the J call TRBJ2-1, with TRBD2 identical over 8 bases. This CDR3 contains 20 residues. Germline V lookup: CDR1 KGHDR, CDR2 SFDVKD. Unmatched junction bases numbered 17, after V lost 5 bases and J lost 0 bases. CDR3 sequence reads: CATSVTSRLATSSSYNEQFF. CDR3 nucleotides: TGTGCCACCAGTGTCACGTCGAGACTAGCGACAAGCAGCTCCTACAATGAGCAGTTCTTC.

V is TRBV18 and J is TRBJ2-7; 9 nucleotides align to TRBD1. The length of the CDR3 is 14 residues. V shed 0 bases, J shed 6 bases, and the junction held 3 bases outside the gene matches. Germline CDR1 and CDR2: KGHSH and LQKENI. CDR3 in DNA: TGTGCCAGCTCACCACCGGGGACAGGGACCGAGCAGTACTTC. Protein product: CASSPPGTGTEQYF.

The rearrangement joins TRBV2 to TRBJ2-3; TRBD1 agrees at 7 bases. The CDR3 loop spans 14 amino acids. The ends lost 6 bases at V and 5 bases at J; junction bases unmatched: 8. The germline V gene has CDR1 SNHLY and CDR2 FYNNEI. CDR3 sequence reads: CASSISRGQDTQYF. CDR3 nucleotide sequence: TGTGCCAGCAGCATCTCAAGGGGGCAAGATACGCAGTATTTT.

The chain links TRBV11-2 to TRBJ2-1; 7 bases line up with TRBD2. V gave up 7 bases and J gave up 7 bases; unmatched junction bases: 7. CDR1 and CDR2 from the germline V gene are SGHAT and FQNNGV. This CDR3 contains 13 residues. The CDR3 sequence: CASKRGVLNEQFF. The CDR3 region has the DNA TGTGCCAGCAAACGGGGGGTATTGAATGAGCAGTTCTTC.

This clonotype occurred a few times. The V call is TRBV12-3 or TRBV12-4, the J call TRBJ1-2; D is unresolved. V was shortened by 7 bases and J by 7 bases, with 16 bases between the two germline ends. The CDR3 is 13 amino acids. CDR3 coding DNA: TGTGCCAGCACCCCGGGAAGGGAAGGTGGCTACACCTTC. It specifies CASTPGREGGYTF.